This T cell receptor beta chain comes out of a study of CD8+CD57+ T cells in acquired aplastic anemia. The wider study: Across the sorted CD4+ and CD8+ cells, DNA amounts averaged about 3 ug. Study-wide results and caveats: Patients shared twenty-nine CD8+ CDR3 sequences with controls. Levels of CD8+ Simpson's diversity were not significantly distinct in patients versus controls.

Ten or more counts support this clonotype. Its target is unknown. Genomic DNA, serving as template, underwent TCR beta VDJ and CDR3 profiling. MiXCR, applied by TCRdb to the reads, yields one record per CDR3 protein. The sample consists of hundreds of thousands of distinct CDR3 sequences, 40% to 50% of them appearing once. All sequencing subjects had displayed CD8+CD57+ cell expansion on flow cytometry. Patient blood was sampled before any therapy had been received. This CDR3 spans 15 amino acids. The V end lost 0 bases, the J end lost 4 bases, and 12 bases lay between the germline ends. Germline loops: CDR1 SGDLS, CDR2 YYNGEE.

The receptor was isolated from a human donor with aplastic anemia. Sequencing was done on a sample of sorted CD4+, CD8+, or CD8+CD57+ T cells (not recorded which) from PBMCs. The chain employs TRBV9 and TRBJ2-3; no clear D. The CDR3 protein is CASSVGGQKADTQYF. In DNA, the CDR3 is TGTGCCAGCAGCGTAGGAGGTCAAAAGGCAGATACGCAGTATTTT.